Shown below are 27 T cell receptor beta chains from a single sample sequenced in a study of shared clonotypes between healthy human individuals. Libraries were prepared by immunoSEQ multiplex PCR; TCRdb keeps only in-frame clonotypes and omits some of them. The sample lists 1,500,000 or so clones, approximately 98.5% seen once, with around 0.33% in the top ten. Sequenced input: naive CD4+ T cells sorted from blood. Subset reported: CD45RA+ positively selected. Source of these receptors: a man in his thirties or forties in good health.

The chain links TRBV15 to TRBJ2-3; no firm D call. Germline V lookup: CDR1 LNHNV, CDR2 YYDKDF (reference sequence). The CDR3 contains 15 residues. The ends were cut back, 0 bases at V and 2 bases at J, with 9 bases in the middle. The CDR3 reads CATSRDPANTDTQYF. The CDR3, as DNA: TGTGCCACCAGCAGAGATCCAGCTAACACAGATACGCAGTATTTT.

This clone was counted a few times. This sequence joins TRBV28 and TRBJ1-5; unclear D gene. Trimming left V 1 base short and J 6 bases short, with 4 bases between. The CDR3 is made up of 12 amino acids. The germline V gene encodes CDR1 MDHEN and CDR2 SYDVKM. CDR3 sequence reads: CASSLLFQPQHF. In DNA form, the CDR3 reads TGTGCCAGCAGTTTATTGTTTCAGCCCCAGCATTTT.

The chain has TRBV5-1 and TRBJ2-7; tentative D call: TRBD2 (5 bases). Trimming cost V 0 bases and J 2 bases, with 15 bases left between them. CDR1 and CDR2 (germline): SGHRS, YFSETQ. The CDR3 extends over 16 amino acids. The DNA of the CDR3 is TGCGCCAGCAGCTTGGCCGACGGGATGACTACCTACGAGCAGTACTTC. This sequence encodes CASSLADGMTTYEQYF.

The chain couples TRBV5-1 to TRBJ2-1; 8 bases align to TRBD1. Germline CDR1 and CDR2: SGHRS and YFSETQ. This CDR3 has 15 residues. V shed 0 bases and J 4 bases; nucleotides not matched to a gene: 3. CDR3 residues: CASSLAGGAYNEQFF. The CDR3 DNA is TGCGCCAGCAGCTTGGCAGGGGGCGCTTACAATGAGCAGTTCTTC.

The genes are TRBV11-2 and TRBJ2-7, with 7 nucleotides matching TRBD1. CDR3 length: 15 residues. Looked up from germline, CDR1 is SGHAT and CDR2 is FQNNGV. The junction had 9 bases not matched to a gene; V was cut back by 5 bases and J by 2 bases. CDR3 amino acids: CASSQRDRVAYEQYF. The CDR3, as DNA: TGTGCCAGCAGCCAGAGAGACAGGGTAGCCTACGAGCAGTACTTC.

This chain joins TRBV7-9 and TRBJ2-7; 7 bases match TRBD1. Germline V CDR1 and CDR2: SEHNR, FQNEAQ (reference sequence). Trimming cost V 11 bases and J 0 bases; bases outside gene matches: 13. This CDR3 comprises 15 residues. The CDR3 here is CAVGTDRASSYEQYF. The CDR3 DNA is TGTGCCGTAGGGACCGACAGGGCGAGCTCCTACGAGCAGTACTTC. Using reference TRBV7-9 and TRBJ2-7 for the parts outside the CDR3, the full variable domain is DTGVSQNPRHKITKRGQNVTFRCDPISEHNRLYWYRQTLGQGPEFLTYFQNEAQLEKSRLLSDRFSAERPKGSFSTLEIQRTEQGDSAMYLCAVGTDRASSYEQYFGPGTRLTVT.

Only one count was recorded for this clone. The junction and the germline gene differ at one end; a read error may be behind it. The chain couples TRBV7-2 to TRBJ1-3, with 7 bases fitting TRBD1. The CDR3 consists of 12 residues. Germline-derived CDR1 and CDR2 are SGHTA and FQGNSA. CDR3 nucleotides: TGTGCCAGCAGCTTAGATAGGACAGGACTGTTGTTT. The encoded protein is CASSLDRTGLLF.

V usage is TRBV9 and J usage is TRBJ1-2; D might be TRBD1 (6 bases). The germline V gene has CDR1 SGDLS and CDR2 YYNGEE. The CDR3 extends over 13 amino acids. V was clipped by 0 bases and J by 10 bases, with 13 bases between them. As DNA, the CDR3 is TGTGCCAGCAGCGTAGGTTCAGGGGCCTCCTACACCTTC. Protein: CASSVGSGASYTF.

The J gene is TRBJ2-1, the V gene TRBV10-3; a possible D gene is TRBD2 (6 bases). The germline V and J ends were trimmed by 4 bases and 8 bases, with 18 bases remaining between them. In germline, CDR1 is ENHRY, CDR2 SYGVKD. The CDR3 spans 15 residues. Here the CDR3 DNA reads TGTGCCATCAGTGCCCCCGGGACTTGGAGGGATGAGCAGTTCTTC. Protein sequence: CAISAPGTWRDEQFF.

The J gene is TRBJ2-5, the V gene TRBV5-5, with TRBD1 matching over 12 bases. The CDR3 is 17 residues long. Germline V lookup: CDR1 SGHKS, CDR2 YYEKEE (reference sequence). With V trimmed by 4 bases and J by 8 bases, 15 bases remained unmatched. The DNA of the CDR3 is TGTGCCAGCAGCCCTGGGACAGGGGGCCTAGAATGGGATACCCAGTACTTC. Amino acids: CASSPGTGGLEWDTQYF.

The V gene is TRBV19, the J gene TRBJ1-5, with D perhaps matching TRBD1 (6 bases). CDR1 LNHDA and CDR2 SQIVND come from the germline V gene (reference sequence). The CDR3 runs 16 residues. Trimming pared 6 bases from V and 4 bases from J, leaving 19 bases between. Here the CDR3 DNA reads TGTGCCAGTAGAGGGACATTTACGAGCTTAAATCAGCCCCAGCATTTT. Amino acids: CASRGTFTSLNQPQHF.

This clone was observed once. The chain joins TRBV7-9 to TRBJ2-3, with D possibly TRBD2 on 5 matching bases. V was shortened by 6 bases and J by 7 bases, with 11 bases between the two germline ends. CDR1 SEHNR and CDR2 FQNEAQ come from the germline V gene (reference sequence). The CDR3 is made up of 12 amino acids. CDR3 protein: CASRLGGNTQYF. Here the CDR3 DNA reads TGTGCCAGCAGGCTTGGAGGCAATACGCAGTATTTT.

The rearrangement joins TRBV7-3 to TRBJ2-2; 7 nucleotides line up with TRBD1. The CDR3 covers 14 residues. V trimming: 6 bases; J trimming: 2 bases; junction bases outside the gene matches: 3. Looked up from germline, CDR1 is SGHTA and CDR2 is FQGTGA. CDR3 nucleotide sequence: TGTGCCAGCAGGACAGGGAGCAACACCGGGGAGCTGTTTTTT. Residues: CASRTGSNTGELFF.

J is TRBJ2-7 and V is TRBV27; the D gene is possibly TRBD2 (6 bases). Germline loops: CDR1 MNHEY, CDR2 SMNVEV (reference sequence). V dropped 8 bases and J dropped 4 bases, with 21 bases sitting between them. The CDR3 runs 15 residues. The CDR3 reads CASGTLAGGSYEQYF. The CDR3 region has the DNA TGTGCCAGCGGAACCCTAGCCGGAGGGTCGTACGAGCAGTACTTC.

J is TRBJ2-2 and V is TRBV5-4, with a possible D match to TRBD2 (5 bases). This CDR3 is 14 amino acids long. Trimming took 2 bases from V and 6 from J, leaving 11 bases between them. Germline CDR1 reads SGHNT; CDR2 reads YYREEE (reference sequence). The CDR3 region is CASSFGSAAGELFF. The CDR3 nucleotides are TGTGCCAGCAGCTTCGGCTCAGCGGCCGGGGAGCTGTTTTTT. Full variable domain (rest looked up from reference TRBV5-4 and TRBJ2-2): ETGVTQSPTHLIKTRGQQVTLRCSSQSGHNTVSWYQQALGQGPQFIFQYYREEENGRGNFPPRFSGLQFPNYSSELNVNALELDDSALYLCASSFGSAAGELFFGEGSRLTVL.

The chain is built from TRBV15 and TRBJ2-5, with D perhaps given as TRBD1 or TRBD2 (5 bases each). The CDR3 has 15 residues. The V end lost 3 bases, the J end lost 7 bases, and 18 bases lay between the germline ends. Per the germline V gene, CDR1 is LNHNV and CDR2 is YYDKDF (reference sequence). DNA of the CDR3: TGTGCCACCAGCAGGACGATGAACCCGAGGGGGACCCAGTACTTC. Translating gives CATSRTMNPRGTQYF.

The chain combines TRBV19 with TRBJ2-3; D perhaps matches TRBD1 (5 bases). Trimming left V 2 bases short and J 3 bases short, with 12 bases between. Germline CDR1 is LNHDA and CDR2 is SQIVND (reference sequence). The CDR3 sequence is 15 residues long. The CDR3 DNA reads TGTGCCAGTAGTATAAGCAGGGTCGAAACAGATACGCAGTATTTT. It codes for CASSISRVETDTQYF.

The V and J genes are TRBV7-9 and TRBJ2-7; D uncertain. The V end was cut by 2 bases, the J end by 3 bases, with 17 bases between. Germline loops: CDR1 SEHNR, CDR2 FQNEAQ (reference sequence). The CDR3 extends over 16 amino acids. The CDR3 sequence is CASSLFAAGEYYEQYF. The CDR3 DNA reads TGTGCCAGCAGCTTATTCGCGGCAGGCGAGTACTACGAGCAGTACTTC. The whole variable domain, filled in from reference TRBV7-9 and TRBJ2-7, reads DTGVSQNPRHKITKRGQNVTFRCDPISEHNRLYWYRQTLGQGPEFLTYFQNEAQLEKSRLLSDRFSAERPKGSFSTLEIQRTEQGDSAMYLCASSLFAAGEYYEQYFGPGTRLTVT.

There are a few counts of this clone. The sample holds other DNA sequences that translate to the same CDR3. This rearrangement joins TRBV5-1 to TRBJ2-2; D is perhaps TRBD1 (5 bases). The CDR3 loop spans 13 amino acids. V was cut by 3 bases and J by 7 bases, with 10 bases left in between. CDR1 and CDR2 from the germline V gene are SGHRS and YFSETQ. CDR3 amino acids: CASSSQGVGELFF. The CDR3 DNA reads as TGCGCCAGCAGCTCCCAGGGTGTCGGGGAGCTGTTTTTT.

The chain recombines TRBV28 with TRBJ2-1; 9 bases align to TRBD2. Losses at the gene ends were 8 bases for V and 0 bases for J; bases not matched to a gene: 2. CDR3 length: 14 amino acids. Germline CDR1 is MDHEN and CDR2 is SYDVKM. The CDR3 DNA sequence: TGTGCCAGCTTTAGCGGGAGCTCCTACAATGAGCAGTTCTTC. Amino acid sequence: CASFSGSSYNEQFF.

The rearrangement links TRBV28 to TRBJ2-2; D ambiguous. Germline CDR1 and CDR2: MDHEN and SYDVKM. V was cut by 2 bases and J by 8 bases, with 9 bases left in between. CDR3 length: 13 amino acids. CDR3 nucleotides: TGTGCCAGCAGTTTAGCCCCACCTGGGGAGCTGTTTTTT. This gives the protein CASSLAPPGELFF.

The genes are TRBV11-3 and TRBJ2-7; 9 bases map to TRBD2. The CDR3 spans 13 residues. J lost 6 bases, V lost 5 bases, and 5 bases had no gene match. Germline V gene sequence: CDR1 SGHNT, CDR2 YENEEA. CDR3 sequence: CASSQAGGGEQYF. CDR3 DNA sequence: TGTGCCAGCAGCCAAGCGGGGGGTGGCGAGCAGTACTTC.

This clone was found once. The CDR3 nucleotides read TGCGCCAGCAGCTTGGTCGGCCGAGATACGCAGTATTTT. This translates into CASSLVGRDTQYF. The chain links TRBV5-1 to TRBJ2-3, with D unclear. The V end lost 0 bases, the J end lost 5 bases, and 7 bases lay between the germline ends. This CDR3 contains 13 residues. The germline CDR1 and CDR2 sequences are SGHRS and YFSETQ. The full variable domain, rest sourced from reference TRBV5-1 and TRBJ2-3, is KAGVTQTPRYLIKTRGQQVTLSCSPISGHRSVSWYQQTPGQGLQFLFEYFSETQRNKGNFPGRFSGRQFSNSRSEMNVSTLELGDSALYLCASSLVGRDTQYFGPGTRLTVL.

V is TRBV11-2 and J is TRBJ1-2; perhaps TRBD1 as D (6 bases). There are 18 residues in the CDR3. With 4 bases removed from V and 0 bases from J, the gap between germline ends came to 21 bases. Germline loops: CDR1 SGHAT, CDR2 FQNNGV. In DNA, the CDR3 is TGTGCCAGCAGCTCCCCCCGGAGACAGGAGGGTTCTAACTATGGCTACACCTTC. It encodes CASSSPRRQEGSNYGYTF. Full variable domain (outside the CDR3, taken from reference TRBV11-2 and TRBJ1-2): EAGVAQSPRYKIIEKRQSVAFWCNPISGHATLYWYQQILGQGPKLLIQFQNNGVVDDSQLPKDRFSAERLKGVDSTLKIQPAKLEDSAVYLCASSSPRRQEGSNYGYTFGSGTRLTVV.

The chain recombines TRBV28 with TRBJ2-7, with 9 bases that match TRBD2. Looked up from germline, CDR1 is MDHEN and CDR2 is SYDVKM. The CDR3 has 16 residues. V gave up 6 bases and J gave up 5 bases; unmatched junction bases: 14. The CDR3 protein is CASSPSLVAGVNEQYF. The CDR3 bases are TGTGCCAGCAGCCCCAGTCTTGTAGCGGGAGTCAACGAGCAGTACTTC. The whole variable domain, filled in from reference TRBV28 and TRBJ2-7, reads DVKVTQSSRYLVKRTGEKVFLECVQDMDHENMFWYRQDPGLGLRLIYFSYDVKMKEKGDIPEGYSVSREKKERFSLILESASTNQTSMYLCASSPSLVAGVNEQYFGPGTRLTVT.

This clone was seen once. This specimen includes other DNA sequences encoding the same CDR3. This chain connects TRBV10-3 to TRBJ2-7, with D possibly matching TRBD1 (7 bases). Trimming took off 9 bases at V and 3 bases at J, with 12 bases between the two ends. The germline CDR1 and CDR2 sequences are ENHRY and SYGVKD. This CDR3 contains 12 residues. This chain's CDR3 is CAIAQGGYEQYF. CDR3 DNA sequence: TGTGCCATTGCCCAGGGGGGCTACGAGCAGTACTTC.

This clone was seen a single time. The chain uses TRBV18 and TRBJ2-7; TRBD1 matches 10 bases. CDR1 and CDR2 from the germline V gene are KGHSH and LQKENI. CDR3 length equals 15 residues. Unmatched junction bases numbered 9, after V lost 5 bases and J lost 5 bases. The CDR3 DNA reads as TGTGCCAGCTCATCCACCGGGACAGGGGTCAACGAGCAGTACTTC. Translation: CASSSTGTGVNEQYF.